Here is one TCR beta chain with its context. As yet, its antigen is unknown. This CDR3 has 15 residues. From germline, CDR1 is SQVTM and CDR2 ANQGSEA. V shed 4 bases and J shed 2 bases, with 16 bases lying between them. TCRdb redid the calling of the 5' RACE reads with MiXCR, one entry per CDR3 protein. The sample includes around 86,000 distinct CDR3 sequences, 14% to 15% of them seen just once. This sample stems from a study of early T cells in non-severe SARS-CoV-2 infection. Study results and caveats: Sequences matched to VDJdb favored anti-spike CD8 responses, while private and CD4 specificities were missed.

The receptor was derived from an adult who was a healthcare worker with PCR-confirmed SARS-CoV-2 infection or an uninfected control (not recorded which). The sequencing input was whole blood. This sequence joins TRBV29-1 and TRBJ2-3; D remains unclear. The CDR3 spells CSVGLRHRHTDTQYF. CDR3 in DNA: TGCAGCGTTGGGCTAAGACACAGACACACAGATACGCAGTATTTT.